This T cell receptor (beta chain) was retrieved from a study of human T cells and chemical hapten exposure. Across the study: In the sensitization step, 2% DPC was placed on roughly 2 cm by roughly 2 cm of upper inner arm skin. Yields of TCR per sample differed, chiefly owing to small differences in pooled library volume. Study results and limitations: The number of TCRs above 1 in 1000 frequency did not change after DPC sensitization. Expanded TCRs clustered into significantly more large CDR3 similarity groups than controls, the analysis revealed.

This CDR3 spans 13 amino acids. V was shortened by 3 bases and J by 5 bases, with 7 bases between the two germline ends. CDR1 is SGHTA, CDR2 FQGNSA, per germline. MiXCR, applied by TCRdb to the RACE reads, yields one record per CDR3 protein. The repertoire has tens of thousands of distinct CDR3 sequences, approximately 9.9% of them found once; the top ten carry approximately 5.5%. Time point here: pre-sensitization, week 0. As for treatment: therapeutic diphenylcyclopropenone sensitization with weekly scalp DPC. This clonotype was detected a few times. As yet, its antigen is unknown. The sequence derives from a woman aged 45 to 65 with alopecia areata. Some clones in this sample may be carry-over from other donors' samples. This specimen was whole blood, taken in connection with sensitization to the hapten diphenylcyclopropenone (DPC). The chain links TRBV7-2 to TRBJ1-4, with D possibly TRBD1 on 6 matching bases. The CDR3 sequence: CASSFGQNEKLFF. CDR3 DNA: TGTGCCAGCAGCTTTGGACAGAATGAAAAACTGTTTTTT.